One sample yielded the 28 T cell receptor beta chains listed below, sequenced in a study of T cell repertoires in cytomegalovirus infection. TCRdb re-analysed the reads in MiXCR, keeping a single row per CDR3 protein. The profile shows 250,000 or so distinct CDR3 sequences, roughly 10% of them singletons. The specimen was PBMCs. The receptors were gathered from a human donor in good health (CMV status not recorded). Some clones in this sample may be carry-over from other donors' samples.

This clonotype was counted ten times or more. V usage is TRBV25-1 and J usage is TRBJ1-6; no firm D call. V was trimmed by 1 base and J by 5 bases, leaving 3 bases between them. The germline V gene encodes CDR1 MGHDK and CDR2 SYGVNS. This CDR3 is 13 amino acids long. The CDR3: CASSEWDNSPLHF. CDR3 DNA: TGTGCCAGCAGTGAATGGGATAATTCACCCCTCCACTTT.

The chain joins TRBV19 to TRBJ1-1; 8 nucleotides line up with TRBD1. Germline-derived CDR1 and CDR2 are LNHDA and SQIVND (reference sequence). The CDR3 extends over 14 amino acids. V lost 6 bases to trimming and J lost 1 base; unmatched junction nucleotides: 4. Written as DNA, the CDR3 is TGTGCCAGTAGAACGGGACAGGCGAACACTGAAGCTTTCTTT. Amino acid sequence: CASRTGQANTEAFF.

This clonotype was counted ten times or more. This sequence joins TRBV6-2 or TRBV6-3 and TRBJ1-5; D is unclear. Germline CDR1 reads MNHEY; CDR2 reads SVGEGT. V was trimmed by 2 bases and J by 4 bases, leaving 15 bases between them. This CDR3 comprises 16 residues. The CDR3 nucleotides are TGTGCCAGCAGTTACCGGGCGGCGGGGTCTAATCAGCCCCAGCATTTT. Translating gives CASSYRAAGSNQPQHF.

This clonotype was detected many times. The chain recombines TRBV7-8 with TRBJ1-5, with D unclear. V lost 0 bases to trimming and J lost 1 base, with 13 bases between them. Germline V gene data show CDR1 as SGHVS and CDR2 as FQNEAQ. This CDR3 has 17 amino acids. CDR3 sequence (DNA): TGTGCCAGCAGCTTAGCCTCGGACGGATGGAGCAATCAGCCCCAGCATTTT. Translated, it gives CASSLASDGWSNQPQHF. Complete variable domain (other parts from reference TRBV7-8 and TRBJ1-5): GAGVSQSPRYKVAKRGQDVALRCDPISGHVSLFWYQQALGQGPEFLTYFQNEAQLDKSGLPSDRFFAERPEGSVSTLKIQRTQQEDSAVYLCASSLASDGWSNQPQHFGDGTRLSIL.

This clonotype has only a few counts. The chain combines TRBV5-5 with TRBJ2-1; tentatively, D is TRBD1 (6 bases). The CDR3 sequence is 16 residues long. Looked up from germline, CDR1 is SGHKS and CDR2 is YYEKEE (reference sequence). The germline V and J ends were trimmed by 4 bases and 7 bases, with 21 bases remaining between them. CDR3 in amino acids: CASSVRDTDVWNEQFF. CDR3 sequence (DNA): TGTGCCAGCAGCGTCCGGGACACGGACGTTTGGAATGAGCAGTTCTTC.

The CDR3 here is CASRIRAGIYNEQFF. The CDR3 DNA follows: TGTGCCAGCAGGATCAGGGCGGGGATCTACAATGAGCAGTTCTTC. The V and J genes are TRBV27 and TRBJ2-1; maybe TRBD2 (6 bases). Trimming cost V 6 bases and J 3 bases, with 15 bases left between them. Germline V gives CDR1 MNHEY, CDR2 SMNVEV (reference sequence). This CDR3 is 15 amino acids long.

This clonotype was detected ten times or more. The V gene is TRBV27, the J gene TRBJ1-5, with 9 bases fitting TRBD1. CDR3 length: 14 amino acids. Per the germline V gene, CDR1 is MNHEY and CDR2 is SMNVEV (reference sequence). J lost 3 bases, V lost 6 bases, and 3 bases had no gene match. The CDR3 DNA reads TGTGCCAGCAGAGGACAGGGGTACAATCAGCCCCAGCATTTT. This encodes CASRGQGYNQPQHF.

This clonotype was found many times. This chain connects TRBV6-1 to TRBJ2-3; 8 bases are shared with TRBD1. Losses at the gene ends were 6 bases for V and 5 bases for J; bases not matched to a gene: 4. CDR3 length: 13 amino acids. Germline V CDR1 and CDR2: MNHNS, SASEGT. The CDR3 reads CASRGTGGDTQYF. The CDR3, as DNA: TGTGCCAGCAGGGGGACAGGAGGAGATACGCAGTATTTT.

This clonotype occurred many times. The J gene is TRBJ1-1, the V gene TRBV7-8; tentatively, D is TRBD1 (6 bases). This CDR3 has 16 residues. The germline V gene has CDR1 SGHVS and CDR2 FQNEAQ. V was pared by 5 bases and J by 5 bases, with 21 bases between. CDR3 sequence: CASSIQPPGQRTEAFF. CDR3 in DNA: TGTGCCAGCAGCATACAACCACCTGGACAGCGGACTGAAGCTTTCTTT. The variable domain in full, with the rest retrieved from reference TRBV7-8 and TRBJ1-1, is GAGVSQSPRYKVAKRGQDVALRCDPISGHVSLFWYQQALGQGPEFLTYFQNEAQLDKSGLPSDRFFAERPEGSVSTLKIQRTQQEDSAVYLCASSIQPPGQRTEAFFGQGTRLTVV.

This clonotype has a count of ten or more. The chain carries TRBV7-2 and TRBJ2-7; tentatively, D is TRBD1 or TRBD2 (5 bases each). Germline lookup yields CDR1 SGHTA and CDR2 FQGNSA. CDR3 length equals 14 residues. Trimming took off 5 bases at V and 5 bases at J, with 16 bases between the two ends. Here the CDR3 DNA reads TGTGCCAGCAGCCGGGACGTGGGTTCCCACGAGCAGTACTTC. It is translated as CASSRDVGSHEQYF.

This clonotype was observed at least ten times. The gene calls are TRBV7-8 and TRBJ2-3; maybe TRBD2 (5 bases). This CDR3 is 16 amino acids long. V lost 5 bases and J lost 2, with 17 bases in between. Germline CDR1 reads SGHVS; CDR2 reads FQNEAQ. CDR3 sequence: CASSPDEGRATDTQYF. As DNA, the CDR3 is TGTGCCAGCAGCCCAGACGAGGGAAGGGCCACAGATACGCAGTATTTT.

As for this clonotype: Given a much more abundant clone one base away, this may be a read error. The CDR3 sequence: CASSPLGIETDTQYF. CDR3 nucleotide sequence: TGTGCCAGCAGCCCGCTGGGAATTGAGACAGATACGCAGTATTTT. This rearrangement joins TRBV7-2 to TRBJ2-3; unclear D gene. Germline CDR1 and CDR2: SGHTA and FQGNSA. Trimming stripped 5 bases from V and 3 bases from J, with 15 bases between. This CDR3 has 15 residues.

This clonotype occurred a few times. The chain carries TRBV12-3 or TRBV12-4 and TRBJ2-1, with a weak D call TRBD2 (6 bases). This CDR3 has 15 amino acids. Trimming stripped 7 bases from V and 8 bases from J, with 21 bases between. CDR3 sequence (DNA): TGTGCCAGCAACAAGATCGGACTACCCGGAGATGAGCAGTTCTTC. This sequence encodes CASNKIGLPGDEQFF.

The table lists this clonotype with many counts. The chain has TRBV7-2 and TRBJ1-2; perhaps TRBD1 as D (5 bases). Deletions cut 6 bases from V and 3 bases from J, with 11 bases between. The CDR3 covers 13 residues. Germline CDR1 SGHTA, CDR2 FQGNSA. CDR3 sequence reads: CASSPSGHYGYTF. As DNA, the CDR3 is TGTGCCAGCAGTCCTTCGGGACACTATGGCTACACCTTC.

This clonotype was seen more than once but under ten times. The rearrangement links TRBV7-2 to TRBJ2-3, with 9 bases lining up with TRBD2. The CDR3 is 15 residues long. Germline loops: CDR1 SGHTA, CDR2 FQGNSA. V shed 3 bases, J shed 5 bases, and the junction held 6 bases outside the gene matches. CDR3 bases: TGTGCCAGCAGCTTCAAGCGGGGGGTTGGAGATACGCAGTATTTT. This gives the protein CASSFKRGVGDTQYF.

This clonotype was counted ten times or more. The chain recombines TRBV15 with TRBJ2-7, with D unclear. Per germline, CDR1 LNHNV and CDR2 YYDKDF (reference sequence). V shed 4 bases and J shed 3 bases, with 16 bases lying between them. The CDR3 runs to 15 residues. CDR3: CATSTSKVNFYEQYF. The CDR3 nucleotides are TGTGCCACCAGCACCTCAAAGGTTAACTTCTACGAGCAGTACTTC.

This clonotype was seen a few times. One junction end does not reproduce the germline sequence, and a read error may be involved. CDR3 sequence reads: CASSLAPDASSGNTIYF. DNA for the CDR3: TGTGCTAGCAGCTTAGCCCCGGACGCCAGCTCTGGAAACACCATATATTTT. The chain links TRBV7-7 to TRBJ1-3; D call uncertain. Germline CDR1 and CDR2: SSHAT and FNYEAQ (reference sequence). The CDR3 has 17 amino acids.

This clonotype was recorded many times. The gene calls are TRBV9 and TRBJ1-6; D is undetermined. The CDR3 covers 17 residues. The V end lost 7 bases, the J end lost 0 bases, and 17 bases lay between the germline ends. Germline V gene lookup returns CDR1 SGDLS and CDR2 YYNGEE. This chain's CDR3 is CASHEGIQSSYNSPLHF. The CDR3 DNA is TGTGCCAGCCACGAAGGGATTCAAAGCTCCTATAATTCACCCCTCCACTTT.

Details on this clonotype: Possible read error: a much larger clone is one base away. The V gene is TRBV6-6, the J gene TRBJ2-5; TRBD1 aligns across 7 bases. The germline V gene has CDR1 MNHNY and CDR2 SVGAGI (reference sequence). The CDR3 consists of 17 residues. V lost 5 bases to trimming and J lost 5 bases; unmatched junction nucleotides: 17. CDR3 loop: CASSQSHRTGHSETQYF. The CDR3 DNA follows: TGTGCCAGCAGTCAATCGCATCGGACAGGCCATAGTGAGACCCAGTACTTC.

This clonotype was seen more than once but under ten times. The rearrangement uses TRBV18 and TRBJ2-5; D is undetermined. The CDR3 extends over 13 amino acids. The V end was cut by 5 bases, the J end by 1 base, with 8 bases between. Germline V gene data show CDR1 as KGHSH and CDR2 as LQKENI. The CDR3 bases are TGTGCCAGCTCAGGACCCCTCCAAGAGACCCAGTACTTC. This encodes CASSGPLQETQYF.

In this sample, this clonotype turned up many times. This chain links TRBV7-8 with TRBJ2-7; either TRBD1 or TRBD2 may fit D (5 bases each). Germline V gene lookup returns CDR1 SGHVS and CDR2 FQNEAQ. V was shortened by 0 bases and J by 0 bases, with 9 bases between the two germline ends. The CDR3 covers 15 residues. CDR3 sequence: CASSLAQGDSYEQYF. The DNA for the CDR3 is TGTGCCAGCAGCTTAGCGCAGGGAGACTCCTACGAGCAGTACTTC.

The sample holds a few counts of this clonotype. The CDR3 is CASSRNRGRDGYTF. CDR3 sequence (DNA): TGTGCCAGCAGCAGAAACAGGGGGCGCGATGGCTACACCTTC. The chain is built from TRBV13 and TRBJ1-2; 9 bases line up with TRBD1. The CDR3 has 14 amino acids. With 5 bases clipped from V and 6 bases from J, the junction kept 7 bases outside the gene matches. Germline assignment: CDR1 PRHDT and CDR2 FYEKMQ (reference sequence).

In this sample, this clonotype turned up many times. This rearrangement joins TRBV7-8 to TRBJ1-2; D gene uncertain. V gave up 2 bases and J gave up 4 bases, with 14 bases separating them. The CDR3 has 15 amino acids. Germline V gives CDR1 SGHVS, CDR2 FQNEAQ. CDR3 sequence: CASSLILKGGYGYTF. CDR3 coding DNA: TGTGCCAGCAGCTTAATCCTTAAGGGAGGCTATGGCTACACCTTC.

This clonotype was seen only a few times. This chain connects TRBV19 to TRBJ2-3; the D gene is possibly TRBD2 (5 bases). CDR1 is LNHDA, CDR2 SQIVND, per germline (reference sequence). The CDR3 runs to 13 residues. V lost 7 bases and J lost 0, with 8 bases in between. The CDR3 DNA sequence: TGTGCCAGTAATCGAGGGAGCACAGATACGCAGTATTTT. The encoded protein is CASNRGSTDTQYF.

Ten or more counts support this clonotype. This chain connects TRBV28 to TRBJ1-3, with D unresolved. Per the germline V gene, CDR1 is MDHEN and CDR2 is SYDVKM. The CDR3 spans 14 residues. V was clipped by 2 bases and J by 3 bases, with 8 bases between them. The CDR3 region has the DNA TGTGCCAGCAGTTTAATAGGGAATGGAAACACCATATATTTT. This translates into CASSLIGNGNTIYF.

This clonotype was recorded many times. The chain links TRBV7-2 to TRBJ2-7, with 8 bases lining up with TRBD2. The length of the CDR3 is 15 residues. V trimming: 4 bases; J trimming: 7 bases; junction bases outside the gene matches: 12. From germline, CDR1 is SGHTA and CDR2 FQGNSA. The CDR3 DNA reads TGTGCCAGCAGCTCAGCACTAGCGGCATCCGGGGAGCAGTACTTC. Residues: CASSSALAASGEQYF.

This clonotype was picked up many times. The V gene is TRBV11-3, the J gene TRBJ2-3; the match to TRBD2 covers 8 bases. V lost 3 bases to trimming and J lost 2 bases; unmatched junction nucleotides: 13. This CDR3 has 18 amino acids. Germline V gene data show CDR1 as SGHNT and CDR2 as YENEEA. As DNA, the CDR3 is TGTGCCAGCAGCTTTGGAGAATCGGGAGGGTTGCTCACAGATACGCAGTATTTT. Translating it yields CASSFGESGGLLTDTQYF.

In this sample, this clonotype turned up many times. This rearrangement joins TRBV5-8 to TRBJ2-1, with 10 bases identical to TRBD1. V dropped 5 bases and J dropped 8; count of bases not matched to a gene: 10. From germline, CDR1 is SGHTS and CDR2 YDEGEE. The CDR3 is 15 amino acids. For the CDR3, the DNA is TGTGCCAGCAGTTTTACGGGACAGGGGATCGATGAGCAGTTCTTC. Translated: CASSFTGQGIDEQFF.